The TCR beta chain described here comes from a study of beta chain features in type 1 diabetes. Across the study: Over all samples combined, about 99,000,000 sorted cells were examined. Study results and limitations: Whether TCRB rearrangement is influenced by HLA type was left unresolved in this analysis. Patients' naive, central memory and Treg TCRB repertoires seemed closer to one another than those of healthy donors.

Sequenced material consisted of expressed TCRB transcripts (all of the isolated RNA was reverse transcribed). The table came from immunoSEQ multiplex PCR; TCRdb's copy has only in-frame clones and leaves some out. The table shows 500,000 to 700,000 clones, with roughly a sixth occurring only once. On this clone: Its antigen is unidentified.

Every sorted population was more than 95% pure. The sample consisted of naive CD4+ T cells from blood. This sequence originates from a man between 18 and 35 years old in good health.

The CDR3 loop is CASSPHRQGGRGYTF. The CDR3 nucleotides are TGTGCCAGCAGTCCGCACAGACAGGGTGGGAGAGGCTACACCTTC. The chain couples TRBV28 to TRBJ1-2, with 7 positions matching TRBD1. After removal of 5 bases from V and 8 bases from J, the junction contained 14 bases not matched to a gene. The CDR3 runs 15 residues. CDR1 and CDR2 from the germline V gene are MDHEN and SYDVKM.